The entry that follows covers one T cell receptor (beta chain) sequence. Its antigen is unknown. Primers for the PCR totalled 60 Vbeta and 13 Jbeta. Assay used: immunoSEQ multiplex PCR; TCRdb lists only in-frame clones, some missing. This listing includes more than 40,000 clones. Looked up from germline, CDR1 is GTSNPN and CDR2 is SVGIG (reference sequence). Trimming stripped 5 bases from V and 3 bases from J, with 16 bases between. This CDR3 has 14 residues. The data are from a study of cytomegalovirus exposure and HLA in healthy donors. Whole-study results and caveats: According to the study, 160 or so TCR beta chains were cytomegalovirus-associated.

The material sequenced was PBMCs. The chain employs TRBV30 and TRBJ1-1; D perhaps matches TRBD1 (5 bases). This TCR was sampled from a man aged 40-50 years in good health and CMV-seropositive. In DNA, the CDR3 is TGTGCCTGGGGGGGAGGCCATGGGGACACTGAAGCTTTCTTT. Translated, it gives CAWGGGHGDTEAFF. The full variable domain, its missing parts supplied by reference TRBV30 and TRBJ1-1, is SQTIHQWPATLVQPVGSPLSLECTVEGTSNPNLYWYRQAAGRGLQLLFYSVGIGQISSEVPQNLSASRPQDRQFILSSKKLLLSDSGFYLCAWGGGHGDTEAFFGQGTRLTVV.